The 15 T cell receptor beta chains below were found in one sample sequenced in a study of CD8 T cells in ankylosing spondylitis. TCRdb itself ran the 5' RACE reads through MiXCR, one entry per CDR3 protein. The sample has some 300,000 distinct CDR3 sequences; under 25% are singletons. Source material: blood, either unsorted or a sorted T cell fraction (not recorded which). The receptors were sampled from a female donor with ankylosing spondylitis or in good health (not recorded which).

This clonotype was found a few times. The chain uses TRBV5-1 and TRBJ2-7; 8 bases fit TRBD1. Germline trimming cut 1 base from V and 2 bases from J; bases unmatched to any gene: 8. The CDR3 extends over 16 amino acids. CDR1 SGHRS and CDR2 YFSETQ come from the germline V gene. The CDR3 coding sequence is TGCGCCAGCAGCTTGTCGGTAGGACAGGGCACCTACGAGCAGTACTTC. Translation: CASSLSVGQGTYEQYF.

This chain uses TRBV7-2 with TRBJ2-3; D might be TRBD1 (5 bases). Germline V lookup: CDR1 SGHTA, CDR2 FQGNSA. V lost 2 bases and J 6 bases, leaving 18 bases between the germline ends. This CDR3 is 16 amino acids long. The CDR3 protein is CASSLKILGLSDTQYF. DNA for the CDR3: TGTGCCAGCAGCTTAAAAATCTTGGGGCTATCGGATACGCAGTATTTT. Drawing the rest from reference TRBV7-2 and TRBJ2-3, the complete variable domain is GAGVSQSPSNKVTEKGKDVELRCDPISGHTALYWYRQSLGQGLEFLIYFQGNSAPDKSGLPSDRFSAERTGGSVSTLTIQRTQQEDSAVYLCASSLKILGLSDTQYFGPGTRLTVL.

The CDR3 bases are TGTGCCAGCAGCCCCGGAAGCGGGAGATGGGATACGCAGTATTTT. This sequence encodes CASSPGSGRWDTQYF. This sequence joins TRBV4-2 and TRBJ2-3; 8 bases line up with TRBD2. CDR1 is LGHNA, CDR2 YNFKEQ, per germline. The ends lost 4 bases at V and 6 bases at J; junction bases unmatched: 9. The CDR3 is 15 residues long.

The chain has TRBV15 and TRBJ2-1; D unresolved. The CDR3 has 13 amino acids. The V gene lost 0 bases and the J gene lost 7 bases, with 7 bases spanning the gap. Per germline, CDR1 LNHNV and CDR2 YYDKDF (reference sequence). CDR3 nucleotides: TGTGCCACCAGCAGAGATCGAGGAAATGAGCAGTTCTTC. Residues: CATSRDRGNEQFF.

This sequence joins TRBV15 and TRBJ2-1, with D maybe TRBD2 (6 bases). Germline V CDR1 and CDR2: LNHNV, YYDKDF (reference sequence). CDR3 length: 16 amino acids. Deletions cut 0 bases from V and 10 bases from J, with 19 bases between. The CDR3 DNA sequence: TGTGCCACCAGCAGAGACCGAAGCTCCGGACTACCGGAGCAGTTCTTC. Residues: CATSRDRSSGLPEQFF.

Details on this clonotype: The junction departs from germline at one end; a sequencing error may be responsible. V gene TRBV20-1 combines with J gene TRBJ2-1; weak D call: TRBD2 (7 bases). This CDR3 spans 16 amino acids. Per germline, CDR1 DFQATT and CDR2 SNEGSKA (reference sequence). CDR3 DNA sequence: TGCTGTGCTAGAGATCAGGGGACTACACGCTACAATGAGCAGTTCTTC. Protein product: CCARDQGTTRYNEQFF.

The chain is built from TRBV10-3 and TRBJ2-5, with D tentatively TRBD2 (6 bases). CDR1 and CDR2 (germline): ENHRY, SYGVKD. The CDR3 extends over 14 amino acids. Trimming shortened V by 6 bases and J by 2 bases, and 13 bases separated the two germline ends. The CDR3 nucleotides read TGTGCCATCAGCACTGGGACTTCTCAAGAGACCCAGTACTTC. As protein: CAISTGTSQETQYF.

In its sample, this clonotype was seen once. The CDR3 sequence: CASSQTWTGIETQYF. The CDR3 DNA sequence: TGTGCCAGCAGCCAAACTTGGACAGGGATAGAGACCCAGTACTTC. V usage is TRBV3-1 and J usage is TRBJ2-5; 8 bases map to TRBD1. The CDR3 has 15 amino acids. Germline V CDR1 and CDR2: LGHDT, YNNKEL (reference sequence). V was clipped by 2 bases and J by 4 bases; unmatched bases: 6.

This clonotype was picked up many times. The chain joins TRBV7-2 to TRBJ2-5, with D perhaps matching TRBD1 (5 bases). In germline, CDR1 is SGHTA, CDR2 FQGNSA. Trimming removed 3 bases at V and 4 bases at J, with 15 bases between. The CDR3 is 15 residues long. CDR3 amino acids: CASSFGRVDRETQYF. CDR3 nucleotide sequence: TGTGCCAGCAGCTTCGGCAGGGTAGATAGAGAGACCCAGTACTTC. Full variable domain (rest looked up from reference TRBV7-2 and TRBJ2-5): GAGVSQSPSNKVTEKGKDVELRCDPISGHTALYWYRQSLGQGLEFLIYFQGNSAPDKSGLPSDRFSAERTGGSVSTLTIQRTQQEDSAVYLCASSFGRVDRETQYFGPGTRLLVL.

This clonotype occurred a few times. The CDR3 here is CASSERAGANVLTF. The CDR3 DNA reads as TGCGCCAGCAGTGAAAGGGCTGGGGCCAACGTCCTGACTTTC. This chain connects TRBV10-2 to TRBJ2-6; the D is unclear. Trimming removed 3 bases from V and 2 bases from J, with 5 bases in between. There are 14 residues in the CDR3. CDR1 WSHSY and CDR2 SAAADI come from the germline V gene.

This clonotype was seen repeatedly, ten times or more. The chain couples TRBV5-5 to TRBJ1-2; D not certain. Germline V gene sequence: CDR1 SGHKS, CDR2 YYEKEE (reference sequence). This CDR3 is 11 amino acids long. Trimming pared 6 bases from V and 8 bases from J, leaving 11 bases between. The CDR3 reads CASTFVGGYTF. CDR3 nucleotides: TGTGCCAGCACCTTCGTGGGGGGCTACACCTTC.

The chain couples TRBV5-5 to TRBJ1-5, with no clear D. V was cut by 2 bases and J by 4 bases, with 16 bases left in between. Germline V gives CDR1 SGHKS, CDR2 YYEKEE (reference sequence). The CDR3 is 16 amino acids. CDR3 loop: CASSFETGESNQPQHF. DNA of the CDR3: TGTGCCAGCAGCTTTGAGACCGGGGAATCTAATCAGCCCCAGCATTTT.

This chain joins TRBV18 and TRBJ2-6; 7 bases align to TRBD1. The J segment lost 2 bases and the V segment lost 4 bases, leaving 8 bases of the junction unmatched. The CDR3 spans 17 residues. Germline V lookup: CDR1 KGHSH, CDR2 LQKENI. The CDR3 DNA sequence: TGTGCCAGCTCACTCCTACCCGACAGGGCTGGGGCCAACGTCCTGACTTTC. Translating gives CASSLLPDRAGANVLTF.

The CDR3 is CASGTSGRGEQYF. In nucleotides, the CDR3 is TGTGCCAGCGGGACTAGCGGAAGGGGCGAGCAGTACTTC. V and J are TRBV12-3 or TRBV12-4 and TRBJ2-7; 11 bases fit TRBD2. V lost 8 bases and J lost 6; bases outside the gene matches: 6. CDR3 length: 13 amino acids.

This clonotype was recorded at least ten times. The J gene is TRBJ1-1, the V gene TRBV29-1; a weak D match, TRBD1 (6 bases). V lost 2 bases and J 2 bases, leaving 9 bases between the germline ends. This CDR3 is 13 amino acids long. CDR1 is SQVTM, CDR2 ANQGSEA, per germline. The CDR3 loop reads CSVERGTNTEAFF. DNA for the CDR3: TGCAGCGTTGAAAGGGGGACAAACACTGAAGCTTTCTTT.